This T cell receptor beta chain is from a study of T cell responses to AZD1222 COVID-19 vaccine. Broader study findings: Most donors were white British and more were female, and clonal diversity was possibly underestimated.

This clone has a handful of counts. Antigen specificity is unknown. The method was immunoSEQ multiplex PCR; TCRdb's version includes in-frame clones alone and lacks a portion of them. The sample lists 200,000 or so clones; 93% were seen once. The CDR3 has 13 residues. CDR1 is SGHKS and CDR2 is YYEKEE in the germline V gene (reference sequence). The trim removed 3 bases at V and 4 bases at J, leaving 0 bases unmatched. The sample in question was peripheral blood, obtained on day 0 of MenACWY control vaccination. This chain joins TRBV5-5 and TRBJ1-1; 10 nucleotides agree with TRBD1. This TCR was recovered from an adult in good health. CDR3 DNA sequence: TGTGCCAGCAGCTGGGACAGGGGCACTGAAGCTTTCTTT. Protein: CASSWDRGTEAFF.